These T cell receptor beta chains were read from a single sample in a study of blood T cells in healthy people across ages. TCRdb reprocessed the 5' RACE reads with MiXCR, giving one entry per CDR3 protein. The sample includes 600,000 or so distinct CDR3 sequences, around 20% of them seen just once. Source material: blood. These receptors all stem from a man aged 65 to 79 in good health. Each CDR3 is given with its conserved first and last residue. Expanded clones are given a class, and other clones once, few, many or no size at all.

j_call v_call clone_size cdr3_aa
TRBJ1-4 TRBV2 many CASNLLGENEKLFF
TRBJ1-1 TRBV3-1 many CASSQVGSTEAFF
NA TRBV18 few CASSRGDGDYNEQFF
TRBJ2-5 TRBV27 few CASSIDRNRYQETQYF
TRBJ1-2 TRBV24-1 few CATSDSLHGGGNYGYTF
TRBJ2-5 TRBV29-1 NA CSVTRGTQETQYF
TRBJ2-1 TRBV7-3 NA CASNVGVGEQFF
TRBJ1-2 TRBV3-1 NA CASSQGPGPYGYTF
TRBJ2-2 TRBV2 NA CASSLQGLGNTGELFF
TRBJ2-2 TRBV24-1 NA CVTGTGRTGELLF
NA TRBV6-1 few CASSEGSGSLYEQYF
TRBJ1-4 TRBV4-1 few CASSQKSRDIDEKLFF
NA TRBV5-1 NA CASSLDPEGYEQYF
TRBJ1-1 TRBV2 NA CASSEMPRGSTEAFF
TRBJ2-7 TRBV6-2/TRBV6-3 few CASSYSLGLAGGMYEQYF
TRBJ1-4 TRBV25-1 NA CASSVGKGNEKLFF
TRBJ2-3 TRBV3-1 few CASSPLGGRAGDTQYF
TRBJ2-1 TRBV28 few CASSLGTGPYNEQFF
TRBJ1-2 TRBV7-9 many CASSKREYGYTF
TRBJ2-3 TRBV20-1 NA CSARDFSGSGTDTPYF
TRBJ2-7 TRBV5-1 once CASSLNIGTSNEQYF
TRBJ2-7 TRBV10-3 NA CAISEPPEQYF
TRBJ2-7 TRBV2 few CASREQGDEQYF
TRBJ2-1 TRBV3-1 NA CASSPLAGGDYNEQFF
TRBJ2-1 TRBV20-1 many CSALGAGSSYNEQFF
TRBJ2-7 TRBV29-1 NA CSVVPNRGLSYEQYF
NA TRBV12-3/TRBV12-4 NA CASSLTGTGIHEQYF
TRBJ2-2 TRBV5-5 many CASSLFGSANTGELFF
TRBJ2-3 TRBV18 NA CASSPIDSTDTQYF
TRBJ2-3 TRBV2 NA CASMMRELVKDTQYF
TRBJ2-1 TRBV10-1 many CASSELVDRQGYNEQFF
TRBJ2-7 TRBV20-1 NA CSASPTGTDIKQYF
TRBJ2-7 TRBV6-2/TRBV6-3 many CASEDSGSYEQYF
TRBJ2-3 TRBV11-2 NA CASSLVASTDTQYF
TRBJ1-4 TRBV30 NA CALAAATNEKLFF
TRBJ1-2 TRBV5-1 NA CASSPIIENYGYTF
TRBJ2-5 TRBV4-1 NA CASSSRRNQETQYF
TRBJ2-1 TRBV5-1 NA CASSLMAGVAYNEQFF
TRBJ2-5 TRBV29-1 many CSVDLQSQETQYF
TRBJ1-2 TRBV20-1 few CSAKPGGSGYTF
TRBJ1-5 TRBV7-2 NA CASSARDRRNQPQHF
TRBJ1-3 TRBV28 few CASSPRGTGVRGNTIYF
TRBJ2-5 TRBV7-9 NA CASSLGTVAQETQYF
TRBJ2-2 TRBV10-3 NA CAISSLAANTGELFF
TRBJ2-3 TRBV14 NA CASSLQAGGVTDTQYF